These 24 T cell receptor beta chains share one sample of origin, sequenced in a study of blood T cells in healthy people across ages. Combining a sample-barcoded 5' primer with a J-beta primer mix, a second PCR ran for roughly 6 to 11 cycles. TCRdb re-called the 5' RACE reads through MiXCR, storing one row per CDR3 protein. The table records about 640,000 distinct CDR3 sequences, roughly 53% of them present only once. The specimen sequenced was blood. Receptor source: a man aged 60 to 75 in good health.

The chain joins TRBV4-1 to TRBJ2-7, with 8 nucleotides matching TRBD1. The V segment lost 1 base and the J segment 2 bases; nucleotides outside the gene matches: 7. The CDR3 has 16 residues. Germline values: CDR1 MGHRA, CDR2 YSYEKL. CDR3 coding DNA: TGCGCCAGCAGCCAAGCCCGGACAGGGATCACCTACGAGCAGTACTTC. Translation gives CASSQARTGITYEQYF.

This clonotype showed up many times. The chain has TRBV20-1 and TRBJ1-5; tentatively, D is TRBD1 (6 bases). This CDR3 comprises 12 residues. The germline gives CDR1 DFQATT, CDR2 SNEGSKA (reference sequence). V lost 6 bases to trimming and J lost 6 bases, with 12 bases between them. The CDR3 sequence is CSASGVSQPQHF. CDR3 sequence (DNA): TGCAGTGCGTCAGGGGTCAGTCAGCCCCAGCATTTT.

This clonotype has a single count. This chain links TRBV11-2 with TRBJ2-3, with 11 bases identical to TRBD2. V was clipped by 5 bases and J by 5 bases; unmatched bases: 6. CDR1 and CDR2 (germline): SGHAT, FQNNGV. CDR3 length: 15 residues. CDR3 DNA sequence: TGTGCCAGCAGCCCCTGGACTAGCGGGCGAGATACGCAGTATTTT. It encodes CASSPWTSGRDTQYF.

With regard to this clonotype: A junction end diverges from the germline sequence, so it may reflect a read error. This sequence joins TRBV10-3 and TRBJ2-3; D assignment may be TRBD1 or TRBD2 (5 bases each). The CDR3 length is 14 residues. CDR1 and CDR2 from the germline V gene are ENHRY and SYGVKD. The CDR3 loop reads CVIQSGASTDTQYF. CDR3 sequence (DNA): TGTGTCATCCAATCCGGGGCTAGCACAGATACGCAGTATTTT.

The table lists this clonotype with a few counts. CDR3 protein: CASSMGSEQYF. The CDR3 DNA is TGTGCCAGTAGTATGGGCTCCGAGCAGTACTTC. This rearrangement joins TRBV19 to TRBJ2-4; D unresolved. The end of the DNA aligns better with TRBJ2-7, so the J call may be wrong. This CDR3 region has 11 residues. The germline CDR1 and CDR2 sequences are LNHDA and SQIVND (reference sequence).

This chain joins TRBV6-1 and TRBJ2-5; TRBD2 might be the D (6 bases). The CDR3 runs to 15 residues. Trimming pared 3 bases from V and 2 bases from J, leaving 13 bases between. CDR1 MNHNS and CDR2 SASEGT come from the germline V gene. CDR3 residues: CASSEMRGNQETQYF. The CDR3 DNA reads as TGTGCCAGCAGTGAGATGCGGGGCAATCAAGAGACCCAGTACTTC.

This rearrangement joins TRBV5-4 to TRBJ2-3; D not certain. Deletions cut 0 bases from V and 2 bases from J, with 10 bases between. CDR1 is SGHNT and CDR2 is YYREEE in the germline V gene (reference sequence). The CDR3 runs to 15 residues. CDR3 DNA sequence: TGTGCCAGCAGCTTGGATGTAGGCCTCACAGATACGCAGTATTTT. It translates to CASSLDVGLTDTQYF.

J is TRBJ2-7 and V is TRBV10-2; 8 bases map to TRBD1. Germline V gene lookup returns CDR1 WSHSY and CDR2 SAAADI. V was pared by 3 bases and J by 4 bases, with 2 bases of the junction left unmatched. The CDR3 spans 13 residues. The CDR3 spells CASSDNRGYEQYF. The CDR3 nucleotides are TGCGCCAGCAGTGATAACAGGGGGTACGAGCAGTACTTC.

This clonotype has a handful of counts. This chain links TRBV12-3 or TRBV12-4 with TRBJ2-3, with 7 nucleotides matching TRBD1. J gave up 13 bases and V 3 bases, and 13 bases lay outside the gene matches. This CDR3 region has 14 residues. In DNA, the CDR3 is TGTGCCAGCAGTTTCAGGGGGACCGGAGATATGGAGTATTTT. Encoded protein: CASSFRGTGDMEYF.

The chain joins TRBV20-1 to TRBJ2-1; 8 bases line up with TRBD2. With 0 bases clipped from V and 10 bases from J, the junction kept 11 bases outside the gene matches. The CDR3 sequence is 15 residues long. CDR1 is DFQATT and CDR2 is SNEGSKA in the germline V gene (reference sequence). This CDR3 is CSARDLRRGEWEQFF. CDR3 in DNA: TGCAGTGCTAGAGATCTTAGGCGGGGGGAATGGGAGCAGTTCTTC.

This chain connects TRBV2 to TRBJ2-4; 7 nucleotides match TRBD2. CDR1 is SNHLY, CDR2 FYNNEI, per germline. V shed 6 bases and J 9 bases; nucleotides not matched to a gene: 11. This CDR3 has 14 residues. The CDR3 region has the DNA TGTGCCAGCAGAACCCGGGGAGGGTCGGCCATTCAGTACTTC. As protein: CASRTRGGSAIQYF.

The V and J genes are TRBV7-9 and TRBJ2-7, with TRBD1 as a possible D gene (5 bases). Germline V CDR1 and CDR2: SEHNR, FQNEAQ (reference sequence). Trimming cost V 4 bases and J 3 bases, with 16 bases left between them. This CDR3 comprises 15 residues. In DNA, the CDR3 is TGTGCCAGCAGCTCCCAGGGCCCCCCAGACTACGAGCAGTACTTC. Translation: CASSSQGPPDYEQYF.

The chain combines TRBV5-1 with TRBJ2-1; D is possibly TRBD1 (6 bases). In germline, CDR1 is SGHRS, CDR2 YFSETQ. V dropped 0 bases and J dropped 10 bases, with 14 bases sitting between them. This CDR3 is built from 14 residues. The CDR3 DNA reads TGCGCCAGCAGCTTGGACAGGGCTCTAAGGGAGCAGTTCTTC. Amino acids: CASSLDRALREQFF.

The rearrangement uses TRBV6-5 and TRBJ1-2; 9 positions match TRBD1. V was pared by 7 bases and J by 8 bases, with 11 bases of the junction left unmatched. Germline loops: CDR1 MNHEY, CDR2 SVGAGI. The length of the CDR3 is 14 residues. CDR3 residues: CASTRDRVGGGYTF. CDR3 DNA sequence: TGTGCCAGCACCCGGGACAGGGTGGGAGGCGGCTACACCTTC.

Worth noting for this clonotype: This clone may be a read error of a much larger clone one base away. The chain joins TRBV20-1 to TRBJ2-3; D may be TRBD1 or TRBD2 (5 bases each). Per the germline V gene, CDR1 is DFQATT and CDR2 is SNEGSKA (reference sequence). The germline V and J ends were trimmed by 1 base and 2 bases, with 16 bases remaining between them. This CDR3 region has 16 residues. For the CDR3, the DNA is TGCAGTGCTAGAGGGGGCCGCGGGTCGTACACAGATACGCAGTATTTT. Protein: CSARGGRGSYTDTQYF.

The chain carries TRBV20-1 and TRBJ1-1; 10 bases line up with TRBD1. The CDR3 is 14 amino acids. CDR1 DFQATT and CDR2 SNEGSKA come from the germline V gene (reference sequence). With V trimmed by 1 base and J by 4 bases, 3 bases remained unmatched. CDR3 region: CSARATGGSTEAFF. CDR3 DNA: TGCAGTGCTAGAGCGACAGGGGGCAGCACTGAAGCTTTCTTT.

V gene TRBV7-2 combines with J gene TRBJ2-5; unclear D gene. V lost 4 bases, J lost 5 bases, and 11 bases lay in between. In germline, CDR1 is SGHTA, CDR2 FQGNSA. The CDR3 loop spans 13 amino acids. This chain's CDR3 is CASSSTRWETQYF. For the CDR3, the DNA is TGTGCCAGCAGCTCTACACGGTGGGAGACCCAGTACTTC. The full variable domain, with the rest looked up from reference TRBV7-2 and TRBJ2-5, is GAGVSQSPSNKVTEKGKDVELRCDPISGHTALYWYRQSLGQGLEFLIYFQGNSAPDKSGLPSDRFSAERTGGSVSTLTIQRTQQEDSAVYLCASSSTRWETQYFGPGTRLLVL.

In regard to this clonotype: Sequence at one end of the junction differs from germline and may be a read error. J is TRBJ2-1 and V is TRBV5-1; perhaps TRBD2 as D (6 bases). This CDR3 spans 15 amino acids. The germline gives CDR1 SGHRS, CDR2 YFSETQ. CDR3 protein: CASSLLGGAYNEQFF. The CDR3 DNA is TGTGCCAGCAGCCTACTTGGAGGGGCCTACAATGAGCAGTTCTTC.

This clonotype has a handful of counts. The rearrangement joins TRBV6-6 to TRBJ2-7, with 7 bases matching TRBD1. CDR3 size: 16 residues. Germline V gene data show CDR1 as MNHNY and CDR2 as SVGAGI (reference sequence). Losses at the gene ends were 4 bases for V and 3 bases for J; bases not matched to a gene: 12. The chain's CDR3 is CASSSSGTEIIYEQYF. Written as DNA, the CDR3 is TGTGCCAGCAGTTCCTCCGGGACAGAGATTATCTACGAGCAGTACTTC.

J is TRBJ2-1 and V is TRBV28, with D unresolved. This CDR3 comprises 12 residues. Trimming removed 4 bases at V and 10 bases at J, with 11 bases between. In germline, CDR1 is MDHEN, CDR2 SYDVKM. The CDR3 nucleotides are TGTGCCAGCAGTTCCCTAGTATTAGAGCAGTTCTTC. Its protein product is CASSSLVLEQFF.

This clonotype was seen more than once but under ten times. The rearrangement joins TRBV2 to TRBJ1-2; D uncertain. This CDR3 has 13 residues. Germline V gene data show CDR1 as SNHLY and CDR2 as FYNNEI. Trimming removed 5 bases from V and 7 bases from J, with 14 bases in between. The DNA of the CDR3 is TGTGCCAGCAGTAGGGCGGAGATGGGTGGCTACACCTTC. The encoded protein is CASSRAEMGGYTF.

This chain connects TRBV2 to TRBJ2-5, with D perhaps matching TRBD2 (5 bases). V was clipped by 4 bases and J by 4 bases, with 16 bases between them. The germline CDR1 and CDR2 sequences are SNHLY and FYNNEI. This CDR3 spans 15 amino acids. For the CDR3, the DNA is TGTGCCAGCAGTGGGACGGTTAGAGCGGTAGAGACCCAGTACTTC. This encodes CASSGTVRAVETQYF.

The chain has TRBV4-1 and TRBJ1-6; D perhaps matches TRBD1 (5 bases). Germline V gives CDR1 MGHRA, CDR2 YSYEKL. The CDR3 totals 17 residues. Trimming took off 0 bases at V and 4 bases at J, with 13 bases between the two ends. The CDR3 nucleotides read TGCGCCAGCAGCCAAGAAAGGATTGCAGGGTATAATTCACCCCTCCACTTT. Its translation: CASSQERIAGYNSPLHF.

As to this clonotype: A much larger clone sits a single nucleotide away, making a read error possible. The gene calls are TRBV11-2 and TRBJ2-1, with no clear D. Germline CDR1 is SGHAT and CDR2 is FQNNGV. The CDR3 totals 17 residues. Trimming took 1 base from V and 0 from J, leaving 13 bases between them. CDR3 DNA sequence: TGTGCCAGCAGCTTAGCTCGCGTGTCGAGCTCCTACAATGAGCAGTTCTTC. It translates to CASSLARVSSSYNEQFF.